This is a list of T cell receptor beta chains from one sample in a study of blood T cell repertoires in COVID-19. The table came from immunoSEQ multiplex PCR; TCRdb's copy has only in-frame clones and leaves some out. The sample gives 350,000 to 500,000 clones, around nine tenths of which show up once; approximately 1.5% is in the top ten. Sequenced input: PBMCs or T cells enriched from blood (not recorded which). Every receptor here comes from a young woman who had been exposed to COVID-19. Both conserved end residues are part of each CDR3. D genes are given only for firm matches. Size is stated for part of the rows, as once, few or many counts, or as a class when the clone is expanded.

>NA|TRBJ1-4|TRBV27|NA
CASSLVPTGHRGANEKLFF
TGTGCCAGCAGTTTGGTGCCGACAGGACACCGGGGGGCTAATGAAAAACTGTTTTTT
>NA|TRBJ2-3|TRBV5-8|NA
CASSLGQVHSTDTQYF
TGTGCCAGCAGCTTGGGACAGGTCCACAGCACAGATACGCAGTATTTT
>TRBD1|TRBJ2-7|TRBV6-5|once
CASSLGQGAYEQYF
TGTGCCAGCAGTTTGGGACAGGGGGCTTACGAGCAGTACTTC
>TRBD1|TRBJ1-4|TRBV7-8|NA
CASSYEGAPGEKLFF
TGTGCCAGCAGCTATGAGGGGGCGCCAGGTGAAAAACTGTTTTTT
>NA|TRBJ2-3|TRBV21-1|few
CASSKTSSGCTDTQYF
TGTGCCAGCAGCAAAACAAGCAGCGGTTGCACAGATACGCAGTATTTT
>TRBD2|TRBJ2-7|TRBV2|few
CASSEAGGRVSEQYF
TGTGCCAGCAGTGAAGCTGGCGGGAGGGTGAGCGAGCAGTACTTC
>TRBD1|TRBJ1-4|TRBV9|NA
CASSGQTGGSEKLFF
TGTGCCAGCAGCGGACAGACAGGGGGAAGCGAAAAACTGTTTTTT
>NA|TRBJ2-3|TRBV7-6|NA
CASSPRDFGTSTDTQYF
TGTGCCAGCAGCCCGAGAGATTTCGGGACAAGCACAGATACGCAGTATTTT
>NA|TRBJ2-2|TRBV29-1|NA
CSVGRDTGELFF
TGCAGCGTTGGCAGGGACACCGGGGAGCTGTTTTTT
>NA|TRBJ1-4|TRBV4-3|few
CASSQAFRGRGNEKLFF
TGCGCCAGCAGCCAGGCGTTTCGTGGCCGGGGTAATGAAAAACTGTTTTTT
>TRBD2|TRBJ2-1|TRBV5-4|once
CASSLGPAGGTTDEQFF
TGTGCCAGCAGCTTGGGACCAGCGGGGGGAACCACGGATGAGCAGTTCTTC
>NA|TRBJ2-5|TRBV11-3|NA
CASSLSGIETQYF
TGTGCCAGCAGCCTATCAGGGATAGAGACCCAGTACTTC
>TRBD1|TRBJ1-2|TRBV30|NA
CACPNRDRGLGYTF
TGTGCCTGCCCAAACCGGGACAGGGGGCTCGGCTACACCTTC
>NA|TRBJ2-2|TRBV9|NA
CASSVQGLPTGELFF
TGTGCCAGCAGCGTACAGGGGTTACCCACCGGGGAGCTGTTTTTT
>NA|TRBJ1-1|TRBV13|NA
CASSSFLEGTEAFF
TGTGCCAGCAGCTCTTTTCTGGAGGGCACTGAAGCTTTCTTT
>NA|TRBJ2-1|TRBV24-1|NA
CATSDQVMGGNEQFF
TGTGCCACCAGTGATCAGGTCATGGGGGGCAATGAGCAGTTCTTC
>NA|TRBJ1-2|TRBV19|NA
CASSGSAGAVGYTF
TGTGCCAGTAGTGGTTCCGCGGGGGCGGTTGGCTACACCTTC
>TRBD1|TRBJ2-7|TRBV28|NA
CASRKRTGFYEQYF
TGTGCCAGCAGAAAAAGGACAGGATTCTACGAGCAGTACTTC
>NA|TRBJ2-7|TRBV6-4|NA
CASSMREGSSYEQYF
TGTGCCAGCTCAATGCGGGAAGGGAGCTCCTACGAGCAGTACTTC
>NA|TRBJ1-1|TRBV9|NA
CASSVDARRTAEAFF
TGTGCCAGCAGCGTAGACGCACGTAGAACAGCTGAAGCTTTCTTT
>NA|TRBJ1-2|TRBV19|few
CASHRAGTNYGYTF
TGTGCCAGTCACCGCGCCGGGACTAACTATGGCTACACCTTC
>TRBD2|TRBJ2-2|TRBV9|once
CASSVVGGGMNTGELFF
TGTGCCAGCAGCGTAGTCGGCGGGGGGATGAACACCGGGGAGCTGTTTTTT
>TRBD2|TRBJ2-3|TRBV7-9|NA
CASSLAGASGRRADTQYF
TGTGCCAGCAGCTTAGCCGGCGCTAGCGGGAGGAGGGCAGATACGCAGTATTTT
>TRBD1|TRBJ1-1|TRBV9|NA
CASSVGTGGEAFF
TGTGCCAGCAGCGTAGGGACAGGGGGCGAAGCTTTCTTT
>NA|TRBJ1-5|TRBV28|NA
CASSRDSNQPQHF
TGTGCCAGCAGCAGGGATAGCAATCAGCCCCAGCATTTT
>TRBD1|TRBJ1-6|TRBV28|NA
CASTPDRGQYNSPLHF
TGTGCCAGCACCCCGGACAGGGGCCAATATAATTCACCCCTCCACTTT
>NA|TRBJ2-3|TRBV27|NA
CASSVADTQYF
TGTGCCAGCAGCGTCGCAGATACGCAGTATTTT
>NA|TRBJ1-5|TRBV6-5|NA
CASSRDGSQPQHF
TGTGCCAGCAGTCGCGACGGGAGTCAGCCCCAGCATTTT
>NA|TRBJ1-6|TRBV9|few
CASSVEDRLWSPLHF
TGTGCCAGCAGCGTAGAGGACAGACTCTGGTCACCCCTCCACTTT
>TRBD1|TRBJ1-1|TRBV7-9|NA
CASSSATGANTEAFF
TGTGCCAGCAGCTCGGCGACAGGGGCGAACACTGAAGCTTTCTTT
>NA|TRBJ2-2|TRBV24-1|NA
CATSDPDSFTGELFF
TGTGCCACCAGTGATCCTGACAGCTTCACCGGGGAGCTGTTTTTT
>NA|TRBJ2-1|TRBV21-1|NA
CASSKPGLAGGHEQFF
TGTGCCAGCAGCAAACCGGGACTAGCGGGAGGGCATGAGCAGTTCTTC
>NA|TRBJ2-1|TRBV4-1|NA
CASSQLSGGLGEQFF
TGCGCCAGCAGCCAACTGTCAGGGGGGCTGGGTGAGCAGTTCTTC
>TRBD2|TRBJ2-1|TRBV5-4|NA
CASSLPLGGRSYNEQFF
TGTGCCAGCAGCTTACCTCTGGGCGGGAGATCCTACAATGAGCAGTTCTTC
>TRBD2|TRBJ2-7|TRBV5-4|NA
CASSRGLAGSYEQYF
TGTGCCAGCAGCAGGGGACTAGCGGGGAGCTACGAGCAGTACTTC
>NA|TRBJ1-2|TRBV15|many
CATSRDGGYSYGYTF
TGTGCCACCAGCAGAGATGGCGGTTACTCTTATGGCTACACCTTC
>NA|TRBJ2-2|TRBV11-3|NA
CASSYDLKSGELFF
TGTGCCAGCAGCTATGACTTAAAGTCCGGGGAGCTGTTTTTT
>NA|TRBJ1-4|TRBV3-1/TRBV3-2|NA
CASSQDWTAYEKLFF
TGTGCCAGCAGCCAAGATTGGACAGCCTATGAAAAACTGTTTTTT
>NA|TRBJ1-1|TRBV2|NA
CASTALEAAFF
TGTGCCAGCACCGCTCTCGAGGCCGCTTTCTTT
>TRBD2|TRBJ2-1|TRBV3-1/TRBV3-2|NA
CASSQEGGTSGLSYNEQFF
TGTGCCAGCAGCCAAGAGGGGGGGACTAGCGGACTTTCCTACAATGAGCAGTTCTTC
>TRBD2|TRBJ2-1|TRBV2|NA
CASWTSGSHRNEQFF
TGTGCCAGCTGGACTAGCGGATCGCATAGGAATGAGCAGTTCTTC
>NA|TRBJ1-2|TRBV27|once
CASSSPTDNYGYTF
TGTGCCAGCAGTTCTCCGACAGACAACTATGGCTACACCTTC
>NA|TRBJ2-7|TRBV13|NA
CASSLRTNLLGEQYF
TGTGCCAGCAGCTTACGGACTAACCTCCTTGGGGAGCAGTACTTC
>NA|TRBJ2-7|TRBV7-9|NA
CASTGPRGEQYF
TGTGCCAGCACCGGACCAAGGGGCGAGCAGTACTTC
>TRBD2|TRBJ2-2|TRBV5-1|NA
CASRRGGAGELFF
TGCGCCAGCAGACGGGGAGGGGCCGGGGAGCTGTTTTTT
>TRBD2|TRBJ2-7|TRBV7-2|many
CASSSTGTSGDYEQYF
TGTGCCAGCAGTTCCACCGGGACTAGCGGGGACTACGAGCAGTACTTC
>NA|TRBJ1-3|TRBV4-3|NA
CASSQDRRESSGNTIYF
TGCGCCAGCAGCCAAGATCGGAGAGAAAGCTCTGGAAACACCATATATTTT
>TRBD1|TRBJ1-6|TRBV4-2|NA
CASSYSLGQASSYNSPLHF
TGTGCCAGCAGCTACAGCCTCGGACAGGCGAGCTCCTATAATTCACCCCTCCACTTT
>NA|TRBJ1-2|TRBV6-5|NA
CASSYSRASGYTF
TGTGCCAGCAGTTACTCGAGAGCAAGTGGCTACACCTTC
>TRBD1|TRBJ1-5|TRBV7-2|NA
CASSIRQGSDQPQHF
TGTGCCAGCAGCATAAGACAGGGGTCAGATCAGCCCCAGCATTTT
>TRBD1|TRBJ2-7|TRBV6-5|NA
CASSPLGTGYEQYF
TGTGCCAGCAGTCCTTTAGGGACAGGGTACGAGCAGTACTTC
>NA|TRBJ2-2|TRBV12-1|NA
CASSGGLAGTANTGELFF
TGTGCCAGCAGCGGGGGACTAGCGGGGACTGCGAACACCGGGGAGCTGTTTTTT
>TRBD2|TRBJ2-5|TRBV14|NA
CASSRLAVEETQYF
TGTGCCAGCAGCCGCCTAGCGGTGGAAGAGACCCAGTACTTC